This T cell receptor (beta chain) was obtained from a study of blood T cell repertoires in COVID-19. Study details: Some COVID-19 samples were acute and others convalescent; all came from the United States, Italy and Spain. The analysed material was cDNA or gDNA that came from T cells, B-cell-depleted T cells, or PBMCs.

In the study's own analysis: Estimation of nucleated cell counts was performed using reference gene primer amplification. Assay: immunoSEQ multiplex PCR; the TCRdb copy retains only in-frame clones and omits some. That table supplies the V and J calls and clone size; D and trimming were determined from the DNA. The profile shows 310,000 or so clones, approximately 90% of them singletons. CDR1 is SGHVS, CDR2 FQNEAQ, per germline. The CDR3 length is 12 residues. Worth noting for this clone: An end of the junction does not agree with germline; a read error may underlie this.

Seattle patients were enrolled while actively infected and followed longitudinally. The clonotype comes from a woman between 25 and 40 years old with COVID-19, enrolled during active disease. Sequencing was done on a sample of peripheral blood. The rearrangement uses TRBV7-8 and TRBJ1-2, with D perhaps matching TRBD1 (5 bases). The CDR3 loop is CASSDSALLPQF. DNA for the CDR3: TGTGCCAGCTCAGACAGTGCCTTACTTCCTCAATTC.